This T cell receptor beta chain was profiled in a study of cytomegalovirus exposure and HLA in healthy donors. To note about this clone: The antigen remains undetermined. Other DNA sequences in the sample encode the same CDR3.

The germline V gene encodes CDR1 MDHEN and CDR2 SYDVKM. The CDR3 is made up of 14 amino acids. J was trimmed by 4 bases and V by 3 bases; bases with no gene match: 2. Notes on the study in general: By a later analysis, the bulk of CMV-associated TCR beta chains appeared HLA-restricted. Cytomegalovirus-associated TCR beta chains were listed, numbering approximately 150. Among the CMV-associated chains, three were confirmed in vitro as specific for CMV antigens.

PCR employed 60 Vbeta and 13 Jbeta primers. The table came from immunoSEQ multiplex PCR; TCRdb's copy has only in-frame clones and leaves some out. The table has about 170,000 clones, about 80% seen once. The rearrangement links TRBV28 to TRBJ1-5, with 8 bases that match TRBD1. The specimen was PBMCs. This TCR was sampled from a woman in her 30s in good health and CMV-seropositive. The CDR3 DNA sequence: TGTGCCAGCAGTTTGGGGACAGGTAATCAGCCCCAGCATTTT. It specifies CASSLGTGNQPQHF.